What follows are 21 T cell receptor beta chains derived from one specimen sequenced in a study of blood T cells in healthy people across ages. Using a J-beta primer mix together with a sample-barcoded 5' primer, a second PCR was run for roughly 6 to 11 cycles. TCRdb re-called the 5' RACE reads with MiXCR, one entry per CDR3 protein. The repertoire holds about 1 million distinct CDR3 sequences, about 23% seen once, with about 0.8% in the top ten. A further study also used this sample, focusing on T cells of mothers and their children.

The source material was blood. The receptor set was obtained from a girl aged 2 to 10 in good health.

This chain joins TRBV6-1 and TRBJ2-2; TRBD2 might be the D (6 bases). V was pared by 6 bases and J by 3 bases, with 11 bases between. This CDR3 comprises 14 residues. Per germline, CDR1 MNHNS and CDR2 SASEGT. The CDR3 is CASRIGEDTGELFF. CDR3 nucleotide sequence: TGTGCCAGCAGGATAGGGGAGGACACCGGGGAGCTGTTTTTT.

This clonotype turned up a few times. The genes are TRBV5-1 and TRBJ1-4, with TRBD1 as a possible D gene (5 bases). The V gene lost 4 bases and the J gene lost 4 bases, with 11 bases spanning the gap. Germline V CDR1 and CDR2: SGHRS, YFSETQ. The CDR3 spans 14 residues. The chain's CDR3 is CASSNTGGNEKLFF. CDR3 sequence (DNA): TGCGCCAGCAGCAACACAGGAGGTAATGAAAAACTGTTTTTT.

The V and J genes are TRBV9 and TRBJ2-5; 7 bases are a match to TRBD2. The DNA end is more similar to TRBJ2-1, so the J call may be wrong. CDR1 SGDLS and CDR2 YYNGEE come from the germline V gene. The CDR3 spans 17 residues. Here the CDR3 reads CASSPRVTAGAANEQFF. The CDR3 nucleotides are TGTGCCAGCAGCCCCCGCGTGACGGCGGGAGCGGCCAATGAGCAGTTCTTC.

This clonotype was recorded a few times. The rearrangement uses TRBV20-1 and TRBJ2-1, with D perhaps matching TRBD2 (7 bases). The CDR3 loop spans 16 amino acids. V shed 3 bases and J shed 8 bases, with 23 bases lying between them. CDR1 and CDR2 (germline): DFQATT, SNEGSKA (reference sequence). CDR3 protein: CSASGDRGALGDEQFF. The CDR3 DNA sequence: TGCAGTGCTAGCGGTGACCGGGGGGCGCTCGGGGATGAGCAGTTCTTC.

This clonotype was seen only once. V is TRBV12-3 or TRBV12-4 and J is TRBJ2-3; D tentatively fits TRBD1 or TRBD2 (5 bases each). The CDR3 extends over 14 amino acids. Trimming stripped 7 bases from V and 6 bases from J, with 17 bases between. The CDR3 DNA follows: TGTGCCAGCACCACGGGGCACTCGGCTGATACGCAGTATTTT. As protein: CASTTGHSADTQYF.

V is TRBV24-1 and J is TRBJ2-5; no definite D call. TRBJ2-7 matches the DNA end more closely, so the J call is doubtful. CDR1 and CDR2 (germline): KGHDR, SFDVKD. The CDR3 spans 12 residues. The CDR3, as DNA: TGTGCCACCAGTGTCGGGTCCTACGAGCAGTACTTC. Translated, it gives CATSVGSYEQYF.

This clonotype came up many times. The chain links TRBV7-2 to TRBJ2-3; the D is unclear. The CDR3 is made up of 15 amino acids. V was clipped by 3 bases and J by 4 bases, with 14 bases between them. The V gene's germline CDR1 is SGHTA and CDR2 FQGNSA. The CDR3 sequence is CASSFPEDEADTQYF. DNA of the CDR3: TGTGCCAGCAGCTTTCCTGAAGATGAGGCAGATACGCAGTATTTT.

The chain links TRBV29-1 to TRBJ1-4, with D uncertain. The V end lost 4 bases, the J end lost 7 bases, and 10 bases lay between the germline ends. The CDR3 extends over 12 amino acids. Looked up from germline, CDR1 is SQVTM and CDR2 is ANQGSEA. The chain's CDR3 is CSVGTGSEKLFF. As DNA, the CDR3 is TGCAGCGTTGGTACGGGTAGTGAAAAACTGTTTTTT.

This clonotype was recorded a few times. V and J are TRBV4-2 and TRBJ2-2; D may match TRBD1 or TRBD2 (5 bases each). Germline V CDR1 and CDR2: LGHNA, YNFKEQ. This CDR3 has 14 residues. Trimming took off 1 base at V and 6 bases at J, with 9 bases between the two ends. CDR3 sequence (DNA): TGTGCCAGCAGCCAAGGGATGGGGGCCGGGGAGCTGTTTTTT. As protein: CASSQGMGAGELFF.

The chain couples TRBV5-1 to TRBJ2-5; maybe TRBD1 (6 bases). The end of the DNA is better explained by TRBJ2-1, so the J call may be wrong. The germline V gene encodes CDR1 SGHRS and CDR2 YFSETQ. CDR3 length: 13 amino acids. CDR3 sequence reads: CASSLYRANEQFF. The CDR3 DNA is TGCGCCAGCAGCTTGTACAGGGCCAATGAGCAGTTCTTC.

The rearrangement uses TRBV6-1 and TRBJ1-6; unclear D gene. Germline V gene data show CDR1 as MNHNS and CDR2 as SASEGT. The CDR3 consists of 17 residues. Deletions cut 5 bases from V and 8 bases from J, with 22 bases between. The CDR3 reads CASSPDDVGRVYSPLHF. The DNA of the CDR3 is TGTGCCAGCAGTCCCGACGACGTTGGGAGAGTATATTCACCCCTCCACTTT.

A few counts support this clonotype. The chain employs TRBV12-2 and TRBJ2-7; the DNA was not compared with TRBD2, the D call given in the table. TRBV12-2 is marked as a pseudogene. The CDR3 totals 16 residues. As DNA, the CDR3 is TGTGCAAGTCGCCACCGAGGGGTTAGCGGGAGTGGCGAGCAGTACTTC. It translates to CASRHRGVSGSGEQYF.

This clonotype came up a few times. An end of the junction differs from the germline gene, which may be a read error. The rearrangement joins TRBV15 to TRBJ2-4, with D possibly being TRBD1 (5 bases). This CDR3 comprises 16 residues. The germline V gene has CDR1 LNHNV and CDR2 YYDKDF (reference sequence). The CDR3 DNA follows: TGTGCCACCAGCAGCGGTTTGACAGAAGAAATGAACATCCAGTACTTC. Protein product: CATSSGLTEEMNIQYF.

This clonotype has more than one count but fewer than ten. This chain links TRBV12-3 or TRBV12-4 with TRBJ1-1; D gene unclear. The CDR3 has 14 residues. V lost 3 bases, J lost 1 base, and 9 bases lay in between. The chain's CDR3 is CASSFMISNTEAFF. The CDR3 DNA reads TGTGCCAGCAGTTTCATGATCTCGAACACTGAAGCTTTCTTT.

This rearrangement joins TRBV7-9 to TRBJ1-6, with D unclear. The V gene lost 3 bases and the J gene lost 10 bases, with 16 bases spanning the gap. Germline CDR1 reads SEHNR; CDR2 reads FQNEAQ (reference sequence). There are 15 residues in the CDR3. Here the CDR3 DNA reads TGTGCCAGCAGCTTGGTGGACGAGACCGGCTCACCCCTCCACTTT. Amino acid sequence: CASSLVDETGSPLHF.

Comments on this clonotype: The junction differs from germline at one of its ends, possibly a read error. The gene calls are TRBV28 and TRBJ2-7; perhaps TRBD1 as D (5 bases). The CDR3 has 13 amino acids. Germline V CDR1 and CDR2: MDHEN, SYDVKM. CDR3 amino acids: CVSSSLGVYEQYF. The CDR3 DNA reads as TGTGTCAGCAGTTCCCTAGGGGTCTACGAGCAGTACTTC.

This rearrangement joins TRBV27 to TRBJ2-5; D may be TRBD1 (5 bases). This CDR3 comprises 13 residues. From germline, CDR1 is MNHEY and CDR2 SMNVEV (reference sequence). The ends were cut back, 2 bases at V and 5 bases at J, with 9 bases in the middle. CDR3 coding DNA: TGTGCCAGCAGTTTAATTCAGGGCGAGACCCAGTACTTC. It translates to CASSLIQGETQYF.

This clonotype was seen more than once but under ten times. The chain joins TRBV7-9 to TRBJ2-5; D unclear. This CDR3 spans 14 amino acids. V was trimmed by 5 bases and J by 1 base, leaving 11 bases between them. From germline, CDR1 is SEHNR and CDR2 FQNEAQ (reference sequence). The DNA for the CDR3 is TGTGCCAGCAGCCGTCCAGAGATCCAAGAGACCCAGTACTTC. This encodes CASSRPEIQETQYF.

Here the CDR3 reads CSARPIARGLYEQFF. CDR3 nucleotide sequence: TGCAGTGCTAGACCTATAGCTCGCGGACTTTATGAGCAGTTCTTC. The chain has TRBV20-1 and TRBJ2-1, with D possibly matching TRBD2 (5 bases). There are 15 residues in the CDR3. V shed 2 bases and J shed 8 bases, with 19 bases lying between them. CDR1 DFQATT and CDR2 SNEGSKA come from the germline V gene (reference sequence).

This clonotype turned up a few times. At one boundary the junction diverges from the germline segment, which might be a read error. As DNA, the CDR3 is TGTGCCAGCACCACCGGGACAGGGAATCAAGAGCCCCAGTACTTC. This sequence encodes CASTTGTGNQEPQYF. The chain combines TRBV27 with TRBJ2-5; TRBD1 aligns across 9 bases. The CDR3 runs to 15 residues. CDR1 MNHEY and CDR2 SMNVEV come from the germline V gene (reference sequence).

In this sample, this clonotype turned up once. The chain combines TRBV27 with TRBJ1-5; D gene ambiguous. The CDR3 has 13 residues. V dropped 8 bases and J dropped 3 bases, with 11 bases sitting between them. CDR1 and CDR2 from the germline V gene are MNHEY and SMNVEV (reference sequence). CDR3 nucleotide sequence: TGTGCCAGCCCCAGGAGAGACAATCAGCCCCAGCATTTT. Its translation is CASPRRDNQPQHF.